This TCR beta chain comes out of a study of T cells in Graves' hyperthyroidism and ophthalmopathy. This clonotype showed up many times. RNA transcripts yielded amplified TCR beta CDR3 regions. With the HTBI primer set, the TCR CDR3 went through a first round of RT-PCR. TCRdb used MiXCR to reprocess the multiplex PCR reads, holding one entry per CDR3 protein. The sample carries approximately 520,000 distinct CDR3 sequences, about 24% recorded once. CDR1 is SGHTA and CDR2 is FQGNSA in the germline V gene. The V and J ends lost 1 base and 8 bases respectively, with 8 bases between them. The CDR3 sequence is 12 residues long.

This clonotype was sampled from a woman younger than 45 with Graves' ophthalmopathy. The material sequenced was blood. The chain has TRBV7-2 and TRBJ1-2; D unresolved. The CDR3: CASSLDTHGYTF. The CDR3 DNA is TGTGCCAGCAGCTTAGACACTCACGGCTACACCTTC.